This T cell receptor (beta chain) was sequenced in a study of cytomegalovirus exposure and HLA in healthy donors. Study-level results: In presence/absence analyses, roughly uniform sequencing depth across donors was assumed. Most subjects' HLA-A and HLA-B alleles were reportedly predicted from TCR beta sequences. Serostatus for CMV was the only available immune exposure information.

This clone was detected only once. No antigen is known for it. This CDR3 is also generated by other DNA sequences in the sample. The PCR had 60 Vbeta and 13 Jbeta primers. Only in-frame clones appear in the TCRdb table, and some are missing; sequencing was by immunoSEQ multiplex PCR. Of 70,000 to 95,000 clones listed, roughly 77% are singletons. The CDR3 extends over 11 amino acids. CDR1 is MDHEN and CDR2 is SYDVKM in the germline V gene. The germline V and J ends were trimmed by 7 bases and 1 base, with 4 bases remaining between them. Sequencing was done on a sample of PBMCs. The V call is TRBV28, the J call TRBJ1-1; the D is unclear. The TCR originated in a middle-aged man in good health and CMV-seronegative. The CDR3 sequence: CASISNTEAFF. The CDR3 DNA follows: TGTGCCAGCATCTCGAACACTGAAGCTTTCTTT.